Each of the 12 T cell receptor beta chains below was sequenced from the same sample in a study of HIV-infected patients and healthy controls. About 550 ng RNA was reverse transcribed with alpha and beta constant-region primers. Using multiplexing indices, alpha and beta chain libraries were generated apart by chain-specific third strand synthesis. TCRdb recomputed calls from the 5' RACE reads with MiXCR, one row per CDR3 protein. The data hold 19,000 or so distinct CDR3 sequences, with about 8.5% observed a single time. Roughly three months, about 14 weeks, into antiretroviral therapy, follow-up blood was collected. All unsorted peripheral T cells were captured because whole blood was used without fractionation. Specimen: blood, collected during antiretroviral therapy. These receptor sequences come from an adult with HIV infection.

The table lists this clonotype with many counts. The V call is TRBV29-1, the J call TRBJ2-1; 9 bases are a match to TRBD1. The V gene end was trimmed by 3 bases and the J gene end by 1 base; junction bases not matched to a gene: 4. The V gene's germline CDR1 is SQVTM and CDR2 ANQGSEA. The CDR3 is 15 residues long. The CDR3, as DNA: TGCAGCGTTGATGGGGACAGGGATTCCTACAATGAGCAGTTCTTC. Protein: CSVDGDRDSYNEQFF.

This clonotype was counted ten times or more. CDR3 amino acids: CASSQDRGGYQETQYF. In nucleotides, the CDR3 is TGTGCCAGCAGCCAAGATCGCGGGGGGTACCAAGAGACCCAGTACTTC. V is TRBV3-1 and J is TRBJ2-5, with TRBD2 matching over 8 bases. V trimming: 0 bases; J trimming: 0 bases; junction bases outside the gene matches: 3. There are 16 residues in the CDR3. Germline V gene lookup returns CDR1 LGHDT and CDR2 YNNKEL (reference sequence).

This clonotype was picked up many times. V usage is TRBV12-3 or TRBV12-4 and J usage is TRBJ2-7; 8 bases fit TRBD1. The junction had 12 bases not matched to a gene; V was cut back by 8 bases and J by 6 bases. The CDR3 length is 14 residues. The CDR3 coding sequence is TGTGCCAGCGGATGGACAGGGATTGCGGGCGAGCAGTACTTC. It codes for CASGWTGIAGEQYF.

This clonotype was seen at least ten times. The V and J genes are TRBV5-6 and TRBJ1-5, with 11 nucleotides matching TRBD1. In germline, CDR1 is SGHDT, CDR2 YYEEEE. V lost 4 bases, J lost 0 bases, and 9 bases stayed unmatched. The CDR3 runs 18 residues. The CDR3 DNA follows: TGTGCCAGCAGCCTCCCCGGGACAGGGGGGTATAGCAATCAGCCCCAGCATTTT. This codes for CASSLPGTGGYSNQPQHF.

This clonotype showed up many times. The genes are TRBV24-1 and TRBJ2-3, with 12 positions matching TRBD2. With 0 bases clipped from V and 2 bases from J, the junction kept 5 bases outside the gene matches. In germline, CDR1 is KGHDR, CDR2 SFDVKD. The CDR3 is 18 residues long. Here the CDR3 reads CATSDLRRTSGDTDTQYF. CDR3 bases: TGTGCCACCAGTGATTTGCGGAGGACTAGCGGGGACACAGATACGCAGTATTTT.

The sample holds many counts of this clonotype. The V call is TRBV29-1, the J call TRBJ2-2; no definite D call. Germline V gene sequence: CDR1 SQVTM, CDR2 ANQGSEA. Trimming took off 0 bases at V and 6 bases at J, with 8 bases between the two ends. The CDR3 has 13 amino acids. The CDR3 sequence is CSVEEAVSGELFF. The CDR3 nucleotides read TGCAGCGTTGAAGAGGCCGTCTCCGGGGAGCTGTTTTTT.

The table lists this clonotype with many counts. This chain links TRBV11-3 with TRBJ2-1, with D possibly matching TRBD2 (7 bases). The CDR3 runs to 15 residues. The V gene lost 4 bases and the J gene lost 6 bases, with 16 bases spanning the gap. CDR1 and CDR2 (germline): SGHNT, YENEEA. CDR3 nucleotide sequence: TGTGCCAGCAGCTCCTCGGGGGGCGACCCCAATGAGCAGTTCTTC. Its translation: CASSSSGGDPNEQFF. Looking up the rest from reference TRBV11-3 and TRBJ2-1 gives the full variable domain: EAGVVQSPRYKIIEKKQPVAFWCNPISGHNTLYWYLQNLGQGPELLIRYENEEAVDDSQLPKDRFSAERLKGVDSTLKIQPAELGDSAVYLCASSSSGGDPNEQFFGPGTRLTVL.

This clonotype was found many times. V usage is TRBV29-1 and J usage is TRBJ2-1; no clear D gene. V was pared by 0 bases and J by 9 bases, with 12 bases between. Germline CDR1 is SQVTM and CDR2 is ANQGSEA. CDR3 length: 13 amino acids. The CDR3 sequence: CSVEDRSPTEQFF. The DNA of the CDR3 is TGCAGCGTTGAAGATCGGAGTCCTACTGAGCAGTTCTTC.

The table lists this clonotype with many counts. The CDR3 here is CASSWAGGRNTEAFF. CDR3 nucleotides: TGTGCCAGCAGCTGGGCAGGGGGCCGGAACACTGAAGCTTTCTTT. The rearrangement links TRBV7-9 to TRBJ1-1; TRBD1 aligns across 8 bases. Germline CDR1 and CDR2: SEHNR and FQNEAQ (reference sequence). The CDR3 covers 15 residues. J gave up 1 base and V 4 bases, and 5 bases lay outside the gene matches. Complete variable domain (other parts from reference TRBV7-9 and TRBJ1-1): DTGVSQNPRHKITKRGQNVTFRCDPISEHNRLYWYRQTLGQGPEFLTYFQNEAQLEKSRLLSDRFSAERPKGSFSTLEIQRTEQGDSAMYLCASSWAGGRNTEAFFGQGTRLTVV.

This clonotype was detected a few times. The chain couples TRBV9 to TRBJ1-1; D is perhaps TRBD1 (6 bases). V was pared by 2 bases and J by 0 bases, with 11 bases between. CDR3 length equals 15 residues. Germline CDR1 reads SGDLS; CDR2 reads YYNGEE. The CDR3 DNA reads as TGTGCCAGCAGCGTGGGGGGCCTCATGAACACTGAAGCTTTCTTT. Amino acid sequence: CASSVGGLMNTEAFF.

This clonotype has at least ten counts. The chain is built from TRBV5-1 and TRBJ2-1; possibly TRBD2 for D (5 bases). The CDR3 covers 15 residues. Trimming cost V 0 bases and J 7 bases, with 14 bases left between them. Looked up from germline, CDR1 is SGHRS and CDR2 is YFSETQ. CDR3 bases: TGCGCCAGCAGCTTGGAACGGGGTTTTCAAAATGAGCAGTTCTTC. Translated: CASSLERGFQNEQFF.

This clonotype was observed a handful of times. V usage is TRBV5-1 and J usage is TRBJ2-3; 8 nucleotides line up with TRBD1. This CDR3 is built from 15 residues. V lost 2 bases, J lost 2 bases, and 4 bases stayed unmatched. The germline CDR1 and CDR2 sequences are SGHRS and YFSETQ. Written as DNA, the CDR3 is TGCGCCAGCAGCTTTAGGACAGGGCACACAGATACGCAGTATTTT. Its protein product is CASSFRTGHTDTQYF.